Shown below are 9 T cell receptor beta chains from a single sample sequenced in a study of blood T cell repertoires in COVID-19. Assay used: immunoSEQ multiplex PCR; TCRdb lists only in-frame clones, some missing. Of some 200,000 clones in the sample, 75% to 90% were seen once. Sequenced input: peripheral blood. All receptors come from an older woman with acute or convalescent COVID-19.

The DNA of the CDR3 is TGCGCCAGCAGTCCCCGGTGGCCCAGGGTGTTCTTC. It codes for CASSPRWPRVFF. The chain employs TRBV23-1 and TRBJ2-1, with D possibly being TRBD1 (5 bases). TRBV23-1 is designated an ORF whose function remains uncertain. Trimming shortened V by 4 bases and J by 15 bases, and 16 bases separated the two germline ends. The length of the CDR3 is 12 residues.

V and J are TRBV6-5 and TRBJ1-2; D is possibly TRBD1 (6 bases). The CDR3 runs to 15 residues. Germline-derived CDR1 and CDR2 are MNHEY and SVGAGI. V lost 6 bases and J 4 bases, leaving 18 bases between the germline ends. CDR3 coding DNA: TGTGCCAGCAGGTTCAGGGGCGAGAGTACCTATGGCTACACCTTC. Translated, it gives CASRFRGESTYGYTF.

This clone was found a few times. This rearrangement joins TRBV6-5 to TRBJ1-1; 8 bases agree with TRBD1. Germline V gene sequence: CDR1 MNHEY, CDR2 SVGAGI. J gave up 2 bases and V 8 bases, and 7 bases lay outside the gene matches. The CDR3 consists of 14 residues. The CDR3 reads CASQLDRANTEAFF. CDR3 nucleotides: TGTGCCAGCCAGTTGGACAGGGCCAACACTGAAGCTTTCTTT.

The chain combines TRBV7-8 with TRBJ2-7; TRBD2 aligns across 8 bases. Germline V CDR1 and CDR2: SGHVS, FQNEAQ. The ends lost 3 bases at V and 7 bases at J; junction bases unmatched: 8. The CDR3 contains 14 residues. The DNA for the CDR3 is TGTGCCAGCAGCTTTCGGGAGGGCCTAGGGGAGCAGTACTTC. Translation gives CASSFREGLGEQYF.

This chain links TRBV7-9 with TRBJ1-6; 8 bases match TRBD1. The CDR3 totals 14 residues. J was trimmed by 7 bases and V by 7 bases; bases with no gene match: 6. CDR1 and CDR2 (germline): SEHNR, FQNEAQ (reference sequence). The CDR3 protein is CASTAGQENSPLHF. The CDR3 bases are TGTGCCAGCACCGCGGGACAGGAGAATTCACCCCTCCACTTT.

In its sample, this clone was seen once. The chain joins TRBV7-2 to TRBJ2-1; TRBD2 aligns across 12 bases. CDR1 and CDR2 from the germline V gene are SGHTA and FQGNSA. The CDR3 covers 15 residues. Trimming at V came to 4 bases and at J to 4 bases, leaving 2 bases not matched to a gene. This CDR3 reads CASSSLAGGYNEQFF. Here the CDR3 DNA reads TGTGCCAGCAGCTCGCTAGCGGGAGGGTACAATGAGCAGTTCTTC.

The rearrangement links TRBV19 to TRBJ1-1, with D possibly being TRBD1 (5 bases). Germline CDR1 reads LNHDA; CDR2 reads SQIVND (reference sequence). The CDR3 contains 12 residues. V lost 6 bases and J 4 bases, leaving 9 bases between the germline ends. CDR3: CASRGTPTEAFF. The CDR3 region has the DNA TGTGCCAGTAGAGGGACTCCCACTGAAGCTTTCTTT.

The V and J genes are TRBV5-1 and TRBJ1-2; the D is unclear. V lost 3 bases to trimming and J lost 7 bases, with 22 bases between them. The CDR3 sequence is 16 residues long. Looked up from germline, CDR1 is SGHRS and CDR2 is YFSETQ. CDR3 sequence: CASSSILEPGEGGYTF. Here the CDR3 DNA reads TGCGCCAGCAGCTCTATCCTAGAACCGGGAGAGGGTGGCTACACCTTC.

The rearrangement joins TRBV5-1 to TRBJ1-2; 8 nucleotides align to TRBD1. Germline CDR1 SGHRS, CDR2 YFSETQ. V was pared by 3 bases and J by 8 bases, with 12 bases of the junction left unmatched. The CDR3 totals 15 residues. The CDR3: CASSSDPGTGGGYTF. The CDR3 DNA is TGCGCCAGCAGCTCCGACCCTGGGACAGGAGGAGGCTACACCTTC. Combining the CDR3 with reference TRBV5-1 and TRBJ1-2 gives the whole variable domain KAGVTQTPRYLIKTRGQQVTLSCSPISGHRSVSWYQQTPGQGLQFLFEYFSETQRNKGNFPGRFSGRQFSNSRSEMNVSTLELGDSALYLCASSSDPGTGGGYTFGSGTRLTVV.